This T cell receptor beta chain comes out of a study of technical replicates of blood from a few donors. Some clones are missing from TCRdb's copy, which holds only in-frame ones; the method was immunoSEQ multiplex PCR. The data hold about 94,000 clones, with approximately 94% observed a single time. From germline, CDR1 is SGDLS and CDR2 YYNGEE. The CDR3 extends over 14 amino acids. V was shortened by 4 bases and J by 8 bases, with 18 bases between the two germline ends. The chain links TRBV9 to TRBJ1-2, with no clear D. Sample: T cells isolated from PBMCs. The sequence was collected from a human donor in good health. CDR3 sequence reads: CASSSTTRRGGYTF. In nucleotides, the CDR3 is TGTGCCAGCAGCTCTACCACCAGACGCGGGGGCTACACCTTC.